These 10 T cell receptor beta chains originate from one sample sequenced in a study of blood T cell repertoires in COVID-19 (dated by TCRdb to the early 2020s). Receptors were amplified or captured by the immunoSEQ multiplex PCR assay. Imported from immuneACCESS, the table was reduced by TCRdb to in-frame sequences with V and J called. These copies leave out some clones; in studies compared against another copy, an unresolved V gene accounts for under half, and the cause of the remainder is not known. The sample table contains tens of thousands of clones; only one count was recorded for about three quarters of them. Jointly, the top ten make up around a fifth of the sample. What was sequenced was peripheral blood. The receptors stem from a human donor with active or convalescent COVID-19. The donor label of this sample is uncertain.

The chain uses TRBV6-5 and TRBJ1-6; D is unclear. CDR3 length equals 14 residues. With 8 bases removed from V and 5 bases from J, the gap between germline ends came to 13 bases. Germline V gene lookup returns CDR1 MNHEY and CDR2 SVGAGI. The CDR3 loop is CASAGREDNSPLHF. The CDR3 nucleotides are TGTGCCAGCGCGGGTCGAGAGGATAATTCACCCCTCCACTTT.

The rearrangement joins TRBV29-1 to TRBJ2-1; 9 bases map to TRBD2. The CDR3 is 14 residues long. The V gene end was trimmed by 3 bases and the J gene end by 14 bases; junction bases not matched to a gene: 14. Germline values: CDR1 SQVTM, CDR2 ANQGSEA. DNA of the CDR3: TGCAGCGTTGACGGGATAGCGGGAGTAAATCGGAAGTTCTTC. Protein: CSVDGIAGVNRKFF.

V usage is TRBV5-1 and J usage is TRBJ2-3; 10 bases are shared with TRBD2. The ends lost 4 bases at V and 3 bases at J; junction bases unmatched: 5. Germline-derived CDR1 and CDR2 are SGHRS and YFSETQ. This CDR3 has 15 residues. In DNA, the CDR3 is TGCGCCAGCAGCATGGGACTAGCGAAGACAGATACGCAGTATTTT. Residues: CASSMGLAKTDTQYF.

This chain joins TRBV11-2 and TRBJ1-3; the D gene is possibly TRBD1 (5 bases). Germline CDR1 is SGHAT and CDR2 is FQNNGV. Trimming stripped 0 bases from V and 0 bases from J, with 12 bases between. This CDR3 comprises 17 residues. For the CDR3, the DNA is TGTGCCAGCAGCTTAGAATGGGGGGGAAGCTCTGGAAACACCATATATTTT. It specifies CASSLEWGGSSGNTIYF.

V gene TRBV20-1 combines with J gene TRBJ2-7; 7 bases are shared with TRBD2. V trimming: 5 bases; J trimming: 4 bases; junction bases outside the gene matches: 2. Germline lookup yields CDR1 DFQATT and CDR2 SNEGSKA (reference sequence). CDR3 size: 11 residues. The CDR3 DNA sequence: TGCAGTGCTCTGGGGGGGTACGAGCAGTACTTC. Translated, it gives CSALGGYEQYF.

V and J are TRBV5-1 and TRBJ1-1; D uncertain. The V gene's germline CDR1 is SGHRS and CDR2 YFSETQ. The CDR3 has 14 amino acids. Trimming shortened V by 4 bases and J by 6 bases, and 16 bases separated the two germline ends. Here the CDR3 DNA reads TGCGCCAGCAGCCTTACAGTATCGCCCCCTGAAGCTTTCTTT. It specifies CASSLTVSPPEAFF.

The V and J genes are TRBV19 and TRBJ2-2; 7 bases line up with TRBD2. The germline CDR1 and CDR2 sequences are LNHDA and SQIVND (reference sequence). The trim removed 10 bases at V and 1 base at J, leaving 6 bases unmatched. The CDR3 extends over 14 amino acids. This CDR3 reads CATTTSLNTGELFF. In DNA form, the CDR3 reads TGTGCCACGACGACTAGCCTGAACACCGGGGAGCTGTTTTTT.

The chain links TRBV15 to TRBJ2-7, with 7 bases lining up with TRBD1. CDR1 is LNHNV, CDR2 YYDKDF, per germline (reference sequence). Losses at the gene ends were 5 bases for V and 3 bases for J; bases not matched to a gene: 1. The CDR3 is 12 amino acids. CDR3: CATSRQGYEQYF. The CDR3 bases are TGTGCCACCAGCCGACAGGGCTACGAGCAGTACTTC.

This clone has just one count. The chain's CDR3 is CASSYGGFGGAYQPQHF. CDR3 bases: TGTGCCAGCAGCTACGGGGGGTTCGGGGGCGCATATCAGCCCCAGCATTTT. The chain employs TRBV7-8 and TRBJ1-5; weak D call: TRBD1 (6 bases). Germline values: CDR1 SGHVS, CDR2 FQNEAQ. V was cut by 4 bases and J by 5 bases, with 21 bases left in between. This CDR3 is built from 17 residues.

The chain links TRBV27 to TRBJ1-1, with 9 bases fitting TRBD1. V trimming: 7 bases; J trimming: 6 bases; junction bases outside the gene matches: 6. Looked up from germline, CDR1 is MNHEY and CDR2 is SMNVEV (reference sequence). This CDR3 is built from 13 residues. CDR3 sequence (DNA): TGTGCCAGCATCGGGACAGGGTTGGCTGAAGCTTTCTTT. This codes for CASIGTGLAEAFF.